The clone carrying this T cell receptor beta chain has a count of ten or more. The data are from a study of blood T cells in healthy people across ages. A J-beta primer mix and a sample-barcoded 5' primer were used in a second PCR of roughly 6 to 11 cycles. MiXCR was run by TCRdb on the 5' RACE reads, yielding one entry per CDR3 protein. Here the sample spans 710,000 or so distinct CDR3 sequences, about 34% being singletons. The source is a woman aged 80 or over in good health. Sequenced: blood.

The CDR3 DNA reads TGCGCCAGCAGCTGGGACAGACCTAGGGACTATGGCTACACCTTC. This translates into CASSWDRPRDYGYTF. This chain joins TRBV5-1 and TRBJ1-2; 7 nucleotides align to TRBD1. This CDR3 has 15 residues. With 3 bases clipped from V and 3 bases from J, the junction kept 8 bases outside the gene matches. Per the germline V gene, CDR1 is SGHRS and CDR2 is YFSETQ.